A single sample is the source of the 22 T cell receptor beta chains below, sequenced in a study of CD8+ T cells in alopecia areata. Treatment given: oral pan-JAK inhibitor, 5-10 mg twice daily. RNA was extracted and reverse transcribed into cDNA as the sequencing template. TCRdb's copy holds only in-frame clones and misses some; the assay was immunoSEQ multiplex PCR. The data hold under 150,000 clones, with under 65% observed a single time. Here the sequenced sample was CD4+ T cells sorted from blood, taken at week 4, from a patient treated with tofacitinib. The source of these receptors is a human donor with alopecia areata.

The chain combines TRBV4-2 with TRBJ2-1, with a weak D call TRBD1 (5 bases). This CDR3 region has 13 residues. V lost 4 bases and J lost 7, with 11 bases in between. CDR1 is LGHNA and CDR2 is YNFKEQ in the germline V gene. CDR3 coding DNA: TGTGCCAGCAGCCCAAGTAGGGGTAATGAGCAGTTCTTC. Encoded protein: CASSPSRGNEQFF.

DNA for the CDR3: TGCAGCGTGCAGACAGGGGATAATGAAAAACTGTTTTTT. Its translation: CSVQTGDNEKLFF. The rearrangement links TRBV29-1 to TRBJ1-4; 8 bases agree with TRBD1. Trimming at V came to 6 bases and at J to 4 bases, leaving 4 bases not matched to a gene. The CDR3 is 13 residues long. Per the germline V gene, CDR1 is SQVTM and CDR2 is ANQGSEA. Based on the CDR3 plus reference TRBV29-1 and TRBJ1-4, the full variable domain is SAVISQKPSRDICQRGTSLTIQCQVDSQVTMMFWYRQQPGQSLTLIATANQGSEATYESGFVIDKFPISRPNLTFSTLTVSNMSPEDSSIYLCSVQTGDNEKLFFGSGTQLSVL.

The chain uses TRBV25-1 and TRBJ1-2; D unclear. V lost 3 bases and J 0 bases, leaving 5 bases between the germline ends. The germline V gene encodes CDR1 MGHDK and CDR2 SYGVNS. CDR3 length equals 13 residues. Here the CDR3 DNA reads TGTGCCAGCAGTGACCCAGCTAACTATGGCTACACCTTC. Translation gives CASSDPANYGYTF.

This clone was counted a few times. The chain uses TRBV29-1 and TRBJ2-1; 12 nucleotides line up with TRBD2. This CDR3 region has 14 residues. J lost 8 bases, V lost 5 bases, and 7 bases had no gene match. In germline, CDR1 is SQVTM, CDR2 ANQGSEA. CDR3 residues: CSVPLAGGFDEQFF. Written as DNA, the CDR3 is TGCAGCGTTCCCCTAGCGGGGGGGTTCGATGAGCAGTTCTTC.

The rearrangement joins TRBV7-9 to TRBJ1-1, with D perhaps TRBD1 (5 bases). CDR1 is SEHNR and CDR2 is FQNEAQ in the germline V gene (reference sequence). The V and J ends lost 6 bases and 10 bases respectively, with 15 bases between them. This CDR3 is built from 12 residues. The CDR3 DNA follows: TGTGCCAGCAGTCTAAGGGGTTACGGAGCTTTCTTT. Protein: CASSLRGYGAFF.

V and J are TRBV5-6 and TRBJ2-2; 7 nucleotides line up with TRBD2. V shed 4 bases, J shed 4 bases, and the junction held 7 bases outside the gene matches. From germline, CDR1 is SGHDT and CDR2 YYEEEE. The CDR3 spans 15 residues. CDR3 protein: CASSRRDYSTGELFF. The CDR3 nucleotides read TGTGCCAGCAGCCGTCGGGACTATAGCACCGGGGAGCTGTTTTTT.

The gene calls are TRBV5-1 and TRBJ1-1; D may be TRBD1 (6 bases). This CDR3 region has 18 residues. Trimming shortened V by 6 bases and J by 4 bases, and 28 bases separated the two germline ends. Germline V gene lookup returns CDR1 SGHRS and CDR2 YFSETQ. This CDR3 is CASNRYLGKSTGFTEAFF. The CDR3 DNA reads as TGCGCCAGCAACAGATACCTTGGAAAGTCGACAGGTTTCACTGAAGCTTTCTTT.

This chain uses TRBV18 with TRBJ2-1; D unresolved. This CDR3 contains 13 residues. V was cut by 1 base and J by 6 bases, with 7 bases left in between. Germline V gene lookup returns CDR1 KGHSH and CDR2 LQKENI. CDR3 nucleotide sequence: TGTGCCAGCTCACCACAAGGGCTCAATGAGCAGTTCTTC. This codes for CASSPQGLNEQFF.

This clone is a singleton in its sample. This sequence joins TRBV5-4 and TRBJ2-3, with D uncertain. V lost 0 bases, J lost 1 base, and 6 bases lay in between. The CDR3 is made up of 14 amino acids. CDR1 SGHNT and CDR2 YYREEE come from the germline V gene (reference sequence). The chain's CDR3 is CASSLGLRTDTQYF. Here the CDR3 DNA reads TGTGCCAGCAGCTTGGGACTCCGCACAGATACGCAGTATTTT.

The CDR3: CATSRTWGEETQYF. DNA of the CDR3: TGTGCCACCAGCAGGACCTGGGGAGAGGAGACCCAGTACTTC. The J gene is TRBJ2-5, the V gene TRBV15, with D perhaps matching TRBD2 (5 bases). This CDR3 has 14 amino acids. Between the trimmed V and J ends, which lost 3 bases and 5 bases, there was a span of 13 bases. CDR1 and CDR2 from the germline V gene are LNHNV and YYDKDF (reference sequence).

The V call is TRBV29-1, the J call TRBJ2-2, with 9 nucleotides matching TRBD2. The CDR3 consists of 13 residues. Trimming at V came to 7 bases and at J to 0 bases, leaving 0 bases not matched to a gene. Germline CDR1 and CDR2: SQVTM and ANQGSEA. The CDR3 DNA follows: TGCAGCGGCGGGGGGGCGAACACCGGGGAGCTGTTTTTT. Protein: CSGGGANTGELFF.

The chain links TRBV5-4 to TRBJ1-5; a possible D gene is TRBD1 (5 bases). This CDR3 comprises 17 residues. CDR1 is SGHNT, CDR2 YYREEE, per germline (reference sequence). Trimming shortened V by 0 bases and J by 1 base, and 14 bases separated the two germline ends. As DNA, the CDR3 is TGTGCCAGCAGCTTGGGTGGCGGGCAGGGCAGCAATCAGCCCCAGCATTTT. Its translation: CASSLGGGQGSNQPQHF.

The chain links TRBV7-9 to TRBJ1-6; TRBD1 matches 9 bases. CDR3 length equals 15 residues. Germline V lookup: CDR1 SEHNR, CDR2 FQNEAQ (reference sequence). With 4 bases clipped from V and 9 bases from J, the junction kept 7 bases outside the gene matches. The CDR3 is CASSSRDRATSPLHF. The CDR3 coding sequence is TGTGCCAGCAGCTCGAGGGACAGGGCAACTTCACCCCTCCACTTT. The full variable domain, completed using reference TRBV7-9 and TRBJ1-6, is DTGVSQNPRHKITKRGQNVTFRCDPISEHNRLYWYRQTLGQGPEFLTYFQNEAQLEKSRLLSDRFSAERPKGSFSTLEIQRTEQGDSAMYLCASSSRDRATSPLHFGNGTRLTVT.

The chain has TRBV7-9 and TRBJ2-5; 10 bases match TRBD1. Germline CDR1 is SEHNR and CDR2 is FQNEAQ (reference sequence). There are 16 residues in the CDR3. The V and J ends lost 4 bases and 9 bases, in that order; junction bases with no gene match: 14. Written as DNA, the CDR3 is TGTGCCAGCAGCTCGGCTGGGACAGGGGCCCCCATGGCCCAGTACTTC. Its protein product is CASSSAGTGAPMAQYF.

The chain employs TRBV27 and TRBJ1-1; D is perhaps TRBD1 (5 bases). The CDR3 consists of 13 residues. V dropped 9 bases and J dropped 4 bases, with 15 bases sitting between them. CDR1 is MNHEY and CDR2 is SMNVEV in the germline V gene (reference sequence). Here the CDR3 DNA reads TGTGCCAGTCGCCCCCCCGGGGCCACTGAAGCTTTCTTT. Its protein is CASRPPGATEAFF.

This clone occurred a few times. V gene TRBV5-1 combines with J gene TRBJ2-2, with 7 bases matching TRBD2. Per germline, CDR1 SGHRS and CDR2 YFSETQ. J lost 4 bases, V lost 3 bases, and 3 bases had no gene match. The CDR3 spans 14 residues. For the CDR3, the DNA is TGCGCCAGCAGCTCGACTAGCCCCACCGGGGAGCTGTTTTTT. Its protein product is CASSSTSPTGELFF.

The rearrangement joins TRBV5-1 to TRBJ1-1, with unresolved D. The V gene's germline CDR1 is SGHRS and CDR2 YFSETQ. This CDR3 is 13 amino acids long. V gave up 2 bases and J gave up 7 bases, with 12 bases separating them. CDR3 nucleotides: TGCGCCAGCAGCTTCCTTAGGACGGGTGAAGCTTTCTTT. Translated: CASSFLRTGEAFF.

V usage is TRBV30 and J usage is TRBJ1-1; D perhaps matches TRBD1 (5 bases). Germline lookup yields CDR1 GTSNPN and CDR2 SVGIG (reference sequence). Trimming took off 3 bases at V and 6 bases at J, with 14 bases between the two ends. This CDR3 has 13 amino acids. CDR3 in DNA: TGTGCCTGGAGACAAGTAGGGACCCCTGAAGCTTTCTTT. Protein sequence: CAWRQVGTPEAFF.

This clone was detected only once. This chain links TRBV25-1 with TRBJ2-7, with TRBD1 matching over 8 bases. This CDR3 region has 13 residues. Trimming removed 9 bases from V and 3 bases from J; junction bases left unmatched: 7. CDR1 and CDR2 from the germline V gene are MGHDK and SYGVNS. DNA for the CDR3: TGTGCCAGTACCTCGACAGGGGTCTACGAGCAGTACTTC. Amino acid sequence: CASTSTGVYEQYF.

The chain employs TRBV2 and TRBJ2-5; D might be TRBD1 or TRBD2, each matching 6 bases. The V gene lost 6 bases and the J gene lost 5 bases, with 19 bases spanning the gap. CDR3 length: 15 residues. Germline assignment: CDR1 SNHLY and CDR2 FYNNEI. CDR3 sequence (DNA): TGTGCCAGCAGGCCCACTCGGGGGCCGTCGGAGACCCAGTACTTC. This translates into CASRPTRGPSETQYF.

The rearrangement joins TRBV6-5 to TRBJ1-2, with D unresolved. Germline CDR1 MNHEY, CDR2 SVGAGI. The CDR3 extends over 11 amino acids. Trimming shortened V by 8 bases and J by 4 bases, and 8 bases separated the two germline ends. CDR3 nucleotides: TGTGCCAGCTCCGATAGCTATGGCTACACCTTC. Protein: CASSDSYGYTF.

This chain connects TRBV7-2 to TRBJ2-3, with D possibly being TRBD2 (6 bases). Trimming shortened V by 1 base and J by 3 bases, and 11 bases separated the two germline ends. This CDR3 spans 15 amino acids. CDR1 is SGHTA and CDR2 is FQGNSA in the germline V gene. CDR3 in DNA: TGTGCCAGCAGCTTAGACGGGGGAGGTACAGATACGCAGTATTTT. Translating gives CASSLDGGGTDTQYF.